These 8 T cell receptor beta chains came from one sample sequenced in a study of shared clonotypes between healthy human individuals. TCRdb's copy holds only in-frame clones and misses some; the assay was immunoSEQ multiplex PCR. Of approximately 1.5 million clones in the sample, under 99% are singletons; the top ten hold approximately 0.44%. The source material was naive CD4+ T cells sorted from blood. Subset described: CD45RA+ positively selected. The receptors shown here come from a man in his thirties or forties in good health.

The rearrangement joins TRBV7-2 to TRBJ1-1; TRBD1 agrees at 9 bases. CDR3 length equals 14 residues. Trimming cost V 5 bases and J 4 bases; bases outside gene matches: 5. Germline V gene sequence: CDR1 SGHTA, CDR2 FQGNSA. DNA for the CDR3: TGTGCCAGCAGCCTAAAGACAGGGGGCACTGAAGCTTTCTTT. Residues: CASSLKTGGTEAFF. Full variable domain (outside the CDR3, taken from reference TRBV7-2 and TRBJ1-1): GAGVSQSPSNKVTEKGKDVELRCDPISGHTALYWYRQSLGQGLEFLIYFQGNSAPDKSGLPSDRFSAERTGGSVSTLTIQRTQQEDSAVYLCASSLKTGGTEAFFGQGTRLTVV.

V is TRBV28 and J is TRBJ1-5, with 7 bases fitting TRBD1. The V segment lost 6 bases and the J segment 0 bases; nucleotides outside the gene matches: 8. The CDR3 spans 16 residues. CDR1 and CDR2 (germline): MDHEN, SYDVKM. The CDR3 nucleotides read TGTGCCAGCAGATCTAGGGGGCCGTATAGCAATCAGCCCCAGCATTTT. It is translated as CASRSRGPYSNQPQHF.

V usage is TRBV28 and J usage is TRBJ2-1; TRBD2 agrees at 7 bases. V lost 3 bases and J lost 3; bases outside the gene matches: 14. Germline V gives CDR1 MDHEN, CDR2 SYDVKM. This CDR3 is built from 18 residues. This CDR3 reads CASSFPGLGGSYYNEQFF. The CDR3 DNA follows: TGTGCCAGCAGTTTCCCCGGACTAGGAGGGTCCTACTACAATGAGCAGTTCTTC.

V and J are TRBV7-8 and TRBJ2-7; no reliable D call. V lost 7 bases, J lost 3 bases, and 13 bases lay in between. Germline-derived CDR1 and CDR2 are SGHVS and FQNEAQ. The CDR3 has 13 residues. CDR3 protein: CASTPLNLYEQYF. The DNA for the CDR3 is TGTGCCAGCACCCCCCTTAATCTCTACGAGCAGTACTTC. Based on the CDR3 plus reference TRBV7-8 and TRBJ2-7, the full variable domain is GAGVSQSPRYKVAKRGQDVALRCDPISGHVSLFWYQQALGQGPEFLTYFQNEAQLDKSGLPSDRFFAERPEGSVSTLKIQRTQQEDSAVYLCASTPLNLYEQYFGPGTRLTVT.

V gene TRBV18 combines with J gene TRBJ1-1, with 9 bases matching TRBD1. Germline V gene lookup returns CDR1 KGHSH and CDR2 LQKENI. Trimming took 3 bases from V and 0 from J; bases not matched to a gene: 8. The CDR3 totals 17 residues. CDR3 nucleotide sequence: TGTGCCAGCTCACCGGCGAGACAGGGGGACCTGAACACTGAAGCTTTCTTT. Translation: CASSPARQGDLNTEAFF. Full variable domain (remainder filled in from reference TRBV18 and TRBJ1-1): NAGVMQNPRHLVRRRGQEARLRCSPMKGHSHVYWYRQLPEEGLKFMVYLQKENIIDESGMPKERFSAEFPKEGPSILRIQQVVRGDSAAYFCASSPARQGDLNTEAFFGQGTRLTVV.

V gene TRBV7-9 combines with J gene TRBJ2-3; no clear D gene. Trimming left V 8 bases short and J 0 bases short, with 6 bases between. Germline CDR1 is SEHNR and CDR2 is FQNEAQ (reference sequence). CDR3 size: 12 residues. DNA of the CDR3: TGTGCCAGCGGTTCTAGCACAGATACGCAGTATTTT. This gives the protein CASGSSTDTQYF.

V and J are TRBV6-1 and TRBJ1-3, with 7 nucleotides matching TRBD1. The CDR3 is 16 residues long. The germline V gene has CDR1 MNHNS and CDR2 SASEGT. With V trimmed by 0 bases and J by 0 bases, 2 bases remained unmatched. Written as DNA, the CDR3 is TGTGCCAGCAGTGAAGCGGACAGGATCTCTGGAAACACCATATATTTT. Translation: CASSEADRISGNTIYF.

The rearrangement uses TRBV15 and TRBJ2-7; tentatively, D is TRBD2 (7 bases). Trimming stripped 0 bases from V and 3 bases from J, with 15 bases between. Germline lookup yields CDR1 LNHNV and CDR2 YYDKDF (reference sequence). The CDR3 length is 16 residues. CDR3 in amino acids: CATSRDYGGGGYEQYF. Written as DNA, the CDR3 is TGTGCCACCAGCAGAGATTACGGCGGGGGCGGCTACGAGCAGTACTTC.